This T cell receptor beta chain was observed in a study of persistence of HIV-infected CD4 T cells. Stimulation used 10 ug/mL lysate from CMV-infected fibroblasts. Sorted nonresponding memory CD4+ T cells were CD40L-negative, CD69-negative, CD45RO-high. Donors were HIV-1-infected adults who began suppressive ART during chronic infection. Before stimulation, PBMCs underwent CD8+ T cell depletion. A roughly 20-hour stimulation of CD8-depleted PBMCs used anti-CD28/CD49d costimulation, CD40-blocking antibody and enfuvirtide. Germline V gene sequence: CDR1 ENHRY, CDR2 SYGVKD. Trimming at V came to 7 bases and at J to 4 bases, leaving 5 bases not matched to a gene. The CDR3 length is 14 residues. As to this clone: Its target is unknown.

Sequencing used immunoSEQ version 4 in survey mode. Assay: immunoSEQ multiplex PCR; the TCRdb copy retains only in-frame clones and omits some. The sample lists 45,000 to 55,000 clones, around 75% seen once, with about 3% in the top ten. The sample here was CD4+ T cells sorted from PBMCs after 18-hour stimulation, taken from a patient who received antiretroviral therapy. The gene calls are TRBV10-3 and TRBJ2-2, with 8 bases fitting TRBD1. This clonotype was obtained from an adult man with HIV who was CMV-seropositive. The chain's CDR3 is CAITDRGRTGELFF. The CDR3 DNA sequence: TGTGCCATCACCGACAGGGGTCGCACCGGGGAGCTGTTTTTT.